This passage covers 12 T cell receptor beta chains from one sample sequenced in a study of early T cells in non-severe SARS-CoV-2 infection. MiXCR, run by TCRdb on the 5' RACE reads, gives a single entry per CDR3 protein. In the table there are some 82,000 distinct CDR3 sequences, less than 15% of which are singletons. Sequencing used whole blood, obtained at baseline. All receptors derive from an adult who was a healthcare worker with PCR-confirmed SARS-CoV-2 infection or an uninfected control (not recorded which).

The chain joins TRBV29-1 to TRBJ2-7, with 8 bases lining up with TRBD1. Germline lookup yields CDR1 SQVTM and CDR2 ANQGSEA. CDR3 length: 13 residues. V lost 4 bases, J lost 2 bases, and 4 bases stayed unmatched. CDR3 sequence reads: CSVGPTGAYEQYF. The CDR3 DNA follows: TGCAGCGTTGGGCCGACAGGGGCCTACGAGCAGTACTTC.

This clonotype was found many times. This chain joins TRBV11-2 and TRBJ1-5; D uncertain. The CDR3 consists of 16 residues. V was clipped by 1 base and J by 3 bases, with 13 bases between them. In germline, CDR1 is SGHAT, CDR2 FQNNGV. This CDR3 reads CASSLGRAQINQPQHF. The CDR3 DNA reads TGTGCCAGCAGCTTAGGGAGGGCACAAATCAATCAGCCCCAGCATTTT.

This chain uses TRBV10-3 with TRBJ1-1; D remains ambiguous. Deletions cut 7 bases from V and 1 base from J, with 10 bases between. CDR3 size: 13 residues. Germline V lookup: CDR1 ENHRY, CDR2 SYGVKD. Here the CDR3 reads CAITRDGNTEAFF. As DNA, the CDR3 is TGTGCCATCACCAGAGACGGGAACACTGAAGCTTTCTTT.

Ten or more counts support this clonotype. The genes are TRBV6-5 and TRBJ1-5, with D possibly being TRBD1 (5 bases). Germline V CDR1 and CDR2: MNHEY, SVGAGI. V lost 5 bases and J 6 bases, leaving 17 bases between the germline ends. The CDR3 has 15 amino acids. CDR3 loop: CASSLSYGGGQPQHF. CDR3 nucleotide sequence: TGTGCCAGCAGTCTCTCTTACGGGGGAGGTCAGCCCCAGCATTTT.

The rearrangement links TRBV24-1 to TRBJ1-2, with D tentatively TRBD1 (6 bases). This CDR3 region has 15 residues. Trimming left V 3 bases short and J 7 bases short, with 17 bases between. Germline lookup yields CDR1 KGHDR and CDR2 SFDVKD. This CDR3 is CATSDIPSQGGGYTF. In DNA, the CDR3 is TGTGCCACCAGTGATATCCCATCCCAAGGGGGTGGCTACACCTTC.

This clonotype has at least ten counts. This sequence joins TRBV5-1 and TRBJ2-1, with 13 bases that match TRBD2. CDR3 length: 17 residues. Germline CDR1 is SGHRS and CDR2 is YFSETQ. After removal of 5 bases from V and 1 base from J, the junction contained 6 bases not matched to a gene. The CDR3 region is CASRGGTSGESYNEQFF. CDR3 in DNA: TGCGCCAGCAGAGGAGGGACTAGCGGGGAATCCTACAATGAGCAGTTCTTC.

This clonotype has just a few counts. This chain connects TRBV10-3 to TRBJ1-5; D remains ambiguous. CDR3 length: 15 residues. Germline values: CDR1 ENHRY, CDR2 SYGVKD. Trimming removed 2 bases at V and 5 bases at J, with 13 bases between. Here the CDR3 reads CAISEGRPNHQPQHF. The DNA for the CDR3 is TGTGCCATCAGTGAGGGCAGGCCTAATCATCAGCCCCAGCATTTT.

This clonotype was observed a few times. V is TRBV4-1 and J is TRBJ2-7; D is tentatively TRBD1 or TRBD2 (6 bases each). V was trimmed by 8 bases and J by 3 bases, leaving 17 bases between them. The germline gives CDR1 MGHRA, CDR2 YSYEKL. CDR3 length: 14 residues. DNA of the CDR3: TGCGCCAGCTCCGAGGGCAAGGGGGGCTACGAGCAGTACTTC. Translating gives CASSEGKGGYEQYF.

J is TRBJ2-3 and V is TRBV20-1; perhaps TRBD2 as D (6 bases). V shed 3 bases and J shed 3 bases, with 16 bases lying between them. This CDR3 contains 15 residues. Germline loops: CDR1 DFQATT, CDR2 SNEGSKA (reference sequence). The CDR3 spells CSASYGGAGTDTQYF. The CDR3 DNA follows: TGCAGTGCTAGTTATGGCGGGGCAGGGACAGATACGCAGTATTTT.

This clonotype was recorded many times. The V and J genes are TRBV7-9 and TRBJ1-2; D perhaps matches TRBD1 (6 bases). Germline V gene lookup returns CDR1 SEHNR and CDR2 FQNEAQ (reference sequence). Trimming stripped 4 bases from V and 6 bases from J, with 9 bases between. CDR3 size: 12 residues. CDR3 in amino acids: CASSSGVDGYTF. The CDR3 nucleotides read TGTGCCAGCAGCTCAGGGGTAGATGGCTACACCTTC.

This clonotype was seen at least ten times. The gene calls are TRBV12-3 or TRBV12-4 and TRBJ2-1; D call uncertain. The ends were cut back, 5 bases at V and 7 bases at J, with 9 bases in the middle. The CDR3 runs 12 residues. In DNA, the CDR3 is TGTGCCAGCAGTCCCCACCGGAATGAGCAGTTCTTC. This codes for CASSPHRNEQFF.

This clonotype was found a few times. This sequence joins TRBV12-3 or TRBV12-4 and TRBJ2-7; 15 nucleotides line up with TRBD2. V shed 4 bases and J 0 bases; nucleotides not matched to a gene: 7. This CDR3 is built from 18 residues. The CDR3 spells CASSSHGLAGGSSYEQYF. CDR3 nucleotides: TGTGCCAGCAGTTCGCACGGACTAGCGGGAGGGAGCTCCTACGAGCAGTACTTC.